Below, 23 T cell receptor beta chains from the same sample are listed, as sequenced in a study of spatial heterogeneity in lung cancer. Study-wide results and caveats: Counts that tracked tumor mutation counts were those of expanded intratumoral alpha and beta TCRs.

Their antigens are not known. TCRdb independently ran MiXCR on the 5' RACE reads; one entry per CDR3 protein. The sample carries about 18,000 distinct CDR3 sequences, approximately 9.7% recorded once. Documented time point: sample taken at primary tumor resection. The specimen was lung tumor tissue, collected at surgery. The receptors were sampled from a female donor with early-stage non-small cell lung cancer.

The table lists this clonotype with many counts. The library was prepared for alpha chains; this beta chain is a stray read, so its frequency means little. This chain links TRBV12-3 or TRBV12-4 with TRBJ2-4, with TRBD2 matching over 8 bases. The V and J ends lost 6 bases and 9 bases, in that order; junction bases with no gene match: 10. The length of the CDR3 is 14 residues. The CDR3 DNA reads TGTGCCAGCAGACCATCAGCGGGGGCTACCATTCAGTACTTC. Protein: CASRPSAGATIQYF.

Of note for this clonotype: This may stem from a read error, because a much larger clone lies one nucleotide away. The conserved phenylalanine or tryptophan is not found at the CDR3 terminus, so this likely reflects a read error. Being off target in a library aimed at alpha chains, this beta chain has a size of little meaning. The rearrangement uses TRBV6-2 or TRBV6-3 and TRBJ2-7; either TRBD1 or TRBD2 may supply D (5 bases each). The V gene's germline CDR1 is MNHEY and CDR2 SVGEGT. The CDR3 consists of 12 residues. Trimming took off 8 bases at V and 3 bases at J, with 11 bases between the two ends. CDR3 residues: CASQGDYYEQYL. Written as DNA, the CDR3 is TGTGCCAGCCAGGGAGACTACTACGAGCAGTACCTC.

In the case of this clonotype: With the library built for alpha chains, this beta chain is off target and its frequency is not meaningful. The CDR3 loop is CASSITSGTSGGADTQYF. DNA of the CDR3: TGTGCCAGCAGCATAACCTCCGGGACTAGCGGGGGGGCAGATACGCAGTATTTT. This chain uses TRBV7-8 with TRBJ2-3, with 16 bases lining up with TRBD2. V was clipped by 5 bases and J by 4 bases; unmatched bases: 9. The germline V gene encodes CDR1 SGHVS and CDR2 FQNEAQ. The CDR3 sequence is 18 residues long.

Regarding this clonotype: A library prepared for alpha chains yielded this beta chain as an off-target read; its size is of little meaning. The chain has TRBV4-3 and TRBJ1-2; a weak D match, TRBD1 (5 bases). Germline-derived CDR1 and CDR2 are LGHNA and YSLEER. CDR3 length: 13 amino acids. V was shortened by 0 bases and J by 3 bases, with 5 bases between the two germline ends. This CDR3 reads CASSQDRDYGYTF. CDR3 nucleotides: TGCGCCAGCAGCCAAGACAGGGACTATGGCTACACCTTC.

This clonotype was observed many times. In a library made to pick up alpha chains, this beta chain is a stray read with a size that means little. The chain joins TRBV28 to TRBJ1-5, with 9 bases identical to TRBD1. CDR1 is MDHEN and CDR2 is SYDVKM in the germline V gene. The CDR3 has 16 residues. The V gene end was trimmed by 3 bases and the J gene end by 2 bases; junction bases not matched to a gene: 5. CDR3 residues: CASSFETGGGNQPQHF. The CDR3 DNA reads as TGTGCCAGCAGTTTTGAAACAGGGGGCGGCAATCAGCCCCAGCATTTT.

There are many counts of this clonotype. This beta chain is an unintended read in a library built for alpha chains; its size means little. This rearrangement joins TRBV20-1 to TRBJ2-1; the match to TRBD2 covers 12 bases. The CDR3 covers 18 residues. The ends lost 0 bases at V and 6 bases at J; junction bases unmatched: 12. Germline CDR1 and CDR2: DFQATT and SNEGSKA (reference sequence). In DNA form, the CDR3 reads TGCAGTGCTAGAGATCTCGGACGACCTAGCGGGGGGGCCAATGAGCAGTTCTTC. This translates into CSARDLGRPSGGANEQFF.

By share, this clonotype counts as medium-sized. This beta chain is a stray sequence in a library constructed for alpha chains; its clone size is not meaningful. This chain connects TRBV20-1 to TRBJ2-7; D is undetermined. Trimming removed 3 bases from V and 4 bases from J, with 13 bases in between. This CDR3 has 13 residues. The germline gives CDR1 DFQATT, CDR2 SNEGSKA (reference sequence). CDR3 residues: CSASYGFEYEQYF. In DNA, the CDR3 is TGCAGTGCTAGCTACGGTTTTGAATACGAGCAGTACTTC.

This clonotype was observed a handful of times. Because the library targeted alpha chains, this beta chain is an off-target read whose size means little. The chain links TRBV27 to TRBJ1-1; a weak D match, TRBD1 (6 bases). In germline, CDR1 is MNHEY, CDR2 SMNVEV (reference sequence). The CDR3 has 13 residues. Deletions cut 6 bases from V and 4 bases from J, with 12 bases between. CDR3 protein: CASSHREGTEAFF. CDR3 DNA sequence: TGTGCCAGCAGCCACAGGGAAGGCACTGAAGCTTTCTTT.

Note on this clonotype: This beta chain is a stray sequence in a library constructed for alpha chains; its clone size is not meaningful. The rearrangement uses TRBV19 and TRBJ1-2; TRBD1 matches 11 bases. V shed 7 bases, J shed 7 bases, and the junction held 11 bases outside the gene matches. The CDR3 runs to 15 residues. Germline lookup yields CDR1 LNHDA and CDR2 SQIVND (reference sequence). DNA of the CDR3: TGTGCCAGTACCTCCTCTGGACAGGGGGCTTTTGGCTACACCTTC. Its protein is CASTSSGQGAFGYTF.

This clonotype was counted ten times or more. This beta chain turned up in a library designed for alpha chains; as an off-target read, its abundance says little. The chain uses TRBV27 and TRBJ2-3; D not resolved. Looked up from germline, CDR1 is MNHEY and CDR2 is SMNVEV (reference sequence). The CDR3 runs 13 residues. Trimming left V 2 bases short and J 2 bases short, with 5 bases between. As DNA, the CDR3 is TGTGCCAGCAGTTTAGAGTACACAGATACGCAGTATTTT. The encoded protein is CASSLEYTDTQYF.

This clonotype has ten or more counts. This beta chain is an unintended read in a library built for alpha chains; its size means little. The rearrangement uses TRBV7-2 and TRBJ2-5; TRBD2 aligns across 7 bases. The V gene end was trimmed by 5 bases and the J gene end by 5 bases; junction bases not matched to a gene: 11. This CDR3 contains 15 residues. Germline CDR1 is SGHTA and CDR2 is FQGNSA. Here the CDR3 DNA reads TGTGCCAGCAGCCCCTGGGGGGGGGTTTCGGAGACCCAGTACTTC. This gives the protein CASSPWGGVSETQYF.

Points on this clonotype: This beta chain is an off-target read within a library intended for alpha chains, so its frequency means little. The chain joins TRBV5-1 to TRBJ2-5; D is undetermined. V lost 1 base and J 7 bases, leaving 17 bases between the germline ends. This CDR3 comprises 15 residues. Looked up from germline, CDR1 is SGHRS and CDR2 is YFSETQ. The CDR3 reads CASSLRESGAATQYF. For the CDR3, the DNA is TGCGCCAGCAGCTTGAGGGAATCGGGCGCAGCGACCCAGTACTTC.

Remarks on this clonotype: Because this beta chain is a stray read in a library intended to capture alpha chains, its abundance should not be given much weight. The gene calls are TRBV7-7 and TRBJ2-7, with D unresolved. This CDR3 has 14 amino acids. CDR1 is SSHAT and CDR2 is FNYEAQ in the germline V gene (reference sequence). V was pared by 2 bases and J by 5 bases, with 13 bases between. The CDR3 DNA reads as TGTGCCAGCAGCTTACGAGGCGCCCAGGACGAGCAGTACTTC. Translating it yields CASSLRGAQDEQYF.

This clonotype showed up many times. The size of this beta chain means little, since it is a stray read in a library made for alpha chains. V and J are TRBV7-2 and TRBJ2-3, with 9 bases that match TRBD2. The length of the CDR3 is 14 residues. Germline trimming cut 5 bases from V and 7 bases from J; bases unmatched to any gene: 7. The germline CDR1 and CDR2 sequences are SGHTA and FQGNSA. CDR3 in DNA: TGTGCCAGCAGCAATCTAGCGGGGTCTTATACGCAGTATTTT. This gives the protein CASSNLAGSYTQYF.

This clonotype was seen more than once but under ten times. For a library built for alpha chains, this beta chain is a stray read; little rests on its size. The chain carries TRBV7-2 and TRBJ2-3; D uncertain. Germline V lookup: CDR1 SGHTA, CDR2 FQGNSA. The CDR3 is 15 amino acids. V was pared by 1 base and J by 0 bases, with 8 bases between. The CDR3: CASSLGVTSTDTQYF. DNA of the CDR3: TGTGCCAGCAGCTTAGGAGTGACTAGCACAGATACGCAGTATTTT. The full variable domain, with the rest looked up from reference TRBV7-2 and TRBJ2-3, is GAGVSQSPSNKVTEKGKDVELRCDPISGHTALYWYRQSLGQGLEFLIYFQGNSAPDKSGLPSDRFSAERTGGSVSTLTIQRTQQEDSAVYLCASSLGVTSTDTQYFGPGTRLTVL.

A note on this clonotype: With the library built for alpha chains, this beta chain is off target and its frequency is not meaningful. The rearrangement joins TRBV12-3 or TRBV12-4 to TRBJ2-2; the match to TRBD2 covers 12 bases. The J segment lost 5 bases and the V segment lost 8 bases, leaving 6 bases of the junction unmatched. The CDR3 covers 15 residues. CDR3 sequence (DNA): TGTGCCAGCCGCAGGGGGACTAGCGGGACCGGGGAGCTGTTTTTT. Its protein product is CASRRGTSGTGELFF.

This clonotype was seen repeatedly, ten times or more. A library made for alpha chains picked up this beta chain off target, so its size means little. The V call is TRBV5-5, the J call TRBJ2-4; no clear D gene. The CDR3 has 18 residues. V lost 1 base, J lost 0 bases, and 17 bases lay in between. Germline CDR1 and CDR2: SGHKS and YYEKEE (reference sequence). CDR3: CASSLPGPGALAKNIQYF. The DNA of the CDR3 is TGTGCCAGCAGCTTGCCGGGCCCCGGTGCACTAGCCAAAAACATTCAGTACTTC.

This clonotype was observed a handful of times. This beta chain came through as a stray read in a library set up for alpha chains, and its size says little. This chain links TRBV29-1 with TRBJ1-3; TRBD1 aligns across 8 bases. The V gene end was trimmed by 6 bases and the J gene end by 4 bases; junction bases not matched to a gene: 11. In germline, CDR1 is SQVTM, CDR2 ANQGSEA. The CDR3 spans 15 residues. CDR3 residues: CSVPGQGNSGNTIYF. The CDR3 nucleotides read TGCAGCGTCCCCGGACAGGGAAATTCGGGAAACACCATATATTTT. Using reference TRBV29-1 and TRBJ1-3 for the parts outside the CDR3, the full variable domain is SAVISQKPSRDICQRGTSLTIQCQVDSQVTMMFWYRQQPGQSLTLIATANQGSEATYESGFVIDKFPISRPNLTFSTLTVSNMSPEDSSIYLCSVPGQGNSGNTIYFGEGSWLTVV.

A remark on this clonotype: In a library made to pick up alpha chains, this beta chain is a stray read with a size that means little. The rearrangement links TRBV11-2 to TRBJ2-5; the match to TRBD1 covers 9 bases. The CDR3 runs to 17 residues. With V trimmed by 1 base and J by 5 bases, 11 bases remained unmatched. Looked up from germline, CDR1 is SGHAT and CDR2 is FQNNGV. The CDR3 region is CASSLGARQGGEETQYF. The CDR3 nucleotides are TGTGCCAGCAGCTTAGGAGCTCGACAGGGGGGTGAGGAGACCCAGTACTTC.

This clonotype was recorded many times. Little can be read into the size of this beta chain, an off-target read in a library designed for alpha chains. CDR3 protein: CASSLETSSGANVLTF. The CDR3 DNA follows: TGTGCCAGCAGCTTAGAGACGAGCTCTGGGGCCAACGTCCTGACTTTC. V is TRBV7-2 and J is TRBJ2-6; D is uncertain. CDR1 and CDR2 from the germline V gene are SGHTA and FQGNSA. The CDR3 covers 16 residues. Trimming removed 1 base from V and 0 bases from J, with 7 bases in between.

This clonotype has at least ten counts. Because the library targeted alpha chains, this beta chain is an off-target read whose size means little. This sequence joins TRBV28 and TRBJ1-5; 12 bases match TRBD1. CDR3 length: 14 residues. Germline V gene lookup returns CDR1 MDHEN and CDR2 SYDVKM. V lost 6 bases and J lost 7; bases outside the gene matches: 4. The CDR3 DNA follows: TGTGCCAGCAGGGGGACAGGGGGCTACCAGCCCCAGCATTTT. Its protein product is CASRGTGGYQPQHF.

This clonotype was seen ten or more times. In a library made to pick up alpha chains, this beta chain is a stray read with a size that means little. This chain connects TRBV5-1 to TRBJ2-7, with a weak D call TRBD2 (5 bases). This CDR3 has 13 residues. CDR1 is SGHRS, CDR2 YFSETQ, per germline. The ends were cut back, 4 bases at V and 0 bases at J, with 8 bases in the middle. The CDR3 DNA reads TGCGCCAGCAGCCAGGAGGTCTCCTACGAGCAGTACTTC. Its translation: CASSQEVSYEQYF.

In its sample, this clonotype is medium-sized. This beta chain is a stray read from a library made for alpha chains; its abundance is not meaningful. The V and J genes are TRBV12-3 or TRBV12-4 and TRBJ1-1, with D maybe TRBD1 (5 bases). The CDR3 is 13 residues long. Trimming removed 3 bases from V and 4 bases from J, with 9 bases in between. This chain's CDR3 is CASSFRGGTEAFF. CDR3 nucleotides: TGTGCCAGCAGTTTCCGGGGGGGCACTGAAGCTTTCTTT.